Below are 8 T cell receptor beta chains sequenced from a single sample in a study of blood T cells in healthy people across ages (dated by TCRdb to between 2014 and 2017). Preparation of the library involved 5' RACE. The sequencing machine was an Illumina HiSeq 2500. A second PCR of about 6 to 11 cycles was run with a J-beta primer mix and a sample-barcoded 5' primer. In TCRdb, the public reads were trimmed at Q25 with fastp and aligned with MiXCR, with productive beta chains retained. Rows merge per CDR3 protein into single entries with the most common DNA and genes. The sample table holds fewer than 800,000 distinct CDR3 sequences, of which about 30% were seen once. The leading ten clones occupy 15% to 17% of the sample. Sequenced input: blood. These receptors were obtained from a woman older than 75 in good health. Donor details come from another sample of the same person, matched by shared clones.

The chain's CDR3 is CASSAIGGATDTQYF. In DNA form, the CDR3 reads TGTGCCAGCAGCGCGATCGGGGGGGCCACAGATACGCAGTATTTT. The V call is TRBV7-2, the J call TRBJ2-3; TRBD2 matches 8 bases. The CDR3 sequence is 15 residues long. V shed 5 bases, J shed 2 bases, and the junction held 6 bases outside the gene matches. Germline loops: CDR1 SGHTA, CDR2 FQGNSA.

V gene TRBV6-1 combines with J gene TRBJ1-1; D might be TRBD1 (6 bases). CDR3 length: 15 residues. CDR1 and CDR2 (germline): MNHNS, SASEGT. V lost 2 bases and J 8 bases, leaving 18 bases between the germline ends. The chain's CDR3 is CASSERGGGNAEAFF. CDR3 DNA sequence: TGTGCCAGCAGTGAAAGGGGGGGAGGGAATGCCGAAGCTTTCTTT.

A word on this clonotype: It may be a read error: a sequence one base away is much more abundant. The rearrangement joins TRBV6-1 to TRBJ2-4; 8 positions match TRBD2. The V and J ends lost 4 bases and 13 bases, in that order; junction bases with no gene match: 15. The CDR3 is 15 amino acids. CDR1 is MNHNS and CDR2 is SASEGT in the germline V gene. In DNA form, the CDR3 reads TGTGCCAGCAGTGCACTAGCGGTGATTACTTACAAGCAGTACTTC. Protein product: CASSALAVITYKQYF.

This clonotype was counted at least ten times. V usage is TRBV5-1 and J usage is TRBJ2-3; D perhaps matches TRBD1 (6 bases). This CDR3 spans 15 amino acids. Germline V gene lookup returns CDR1 SGHRS and CDR2 YFSETQ. The germline V and J ends were trimmed by 2 bases and 0 bases, with 10 bases remaining between them. This CDR3 is CASSLAGASTDTQYF. CDR3 nucleotide sequence: TGCGCCAGCAGCTTAGCAGGGGCTAGCACAGATACGCAGTATTTT. The full variable domain, in which reference TRBV5-1 and TRBJ2-3 provide the parts outside the CDR3, is KAGVTQTPRYLIKTRGQQVTLSCSPISGHRSVSWYQQTPGQGLQFLFEYFSETQRNKGNFPGRFSGRQFSNSRSEMNVSTLELGDSALYLCASSLAGASTDTQYFGPGTRLTVL.

This clonotype was seen repeatedly, ten times or more. V and J are TRBV5-1 and TRBJ2-1, with a tentative D call TRBD1 (6 bases). Trimming took 7 bases from V and 4 from J, leaving 12 bases between them. The CDR3 runs to 13 residues. Germline values: CDR1 SGHRS, CDR2 YFSETQ. The CDR3 DNA reads TGCGCCAGCCGGACAGACATTTACAATGAGCAGTTCTTC. Encoded protein: CASRTDIYNEQFF.

The V gene is TRBV28, the J gene TRBJ2-5; TRBD2 is a possible D gene (7 bases). The V and J ends lost 8 bases and 5 bases respectively, with 12 bases between them. Germline values: CDR1 MDHEN, CDR2 SYDVKM. The CDR3 contains 12 residues. The CDR3 is CASGGGRETQYF. The CDR3 nucleotides read TGTGCCAGCGGCGGGGGCCGCGAGACCCAGTACTTC.

V is TRBV12-5 and J is TRBJ2-7; weak D call: TRBD2 (6 bases). The CDR3 length is 16 residues. The V end lost 0 bases, the J end lost 0 bases, and 12 bases lay between the germline ends. The V gene's germline CDR1 is LGHNT and CDR2 FRNRAP. CDR3 loop: CASGLVVGSLSYEQYF. CDR3 nucleotide sequence: TGTGCTAGTGGTTTGGTAGTCGGGAGCCTCTCCTACGAGCAGTACTTC. Looking up the rest from reference TRBV12-5 and TRBJ2-7 gives the full variable domain: DARVTQTPRHKVTEMGQEVTMRCQPILGHNTVFWYRQTMMQGLELLAYFRNRAPLDDSGMPKDRFSAEMPDATLATLKIQPSEPRDSAVYFCASGLVVGSLSYEQYFGPGTRLTVT.

In DNA, the CDR3 is TGTGCCAGCAGTTACTCTGCTAGTTATACGCAGTATTTT. Residues: CASSYSASYTQYF. The chain uses TRBV6-5 and TRBJ2-3, with D uncertain. The CDR3 is 13 amino acids. The germline V gene has CDR1 MNHEY and CDR2 SVGAGI. V lost 0 bases and J lost 7, with 8 bases in between.